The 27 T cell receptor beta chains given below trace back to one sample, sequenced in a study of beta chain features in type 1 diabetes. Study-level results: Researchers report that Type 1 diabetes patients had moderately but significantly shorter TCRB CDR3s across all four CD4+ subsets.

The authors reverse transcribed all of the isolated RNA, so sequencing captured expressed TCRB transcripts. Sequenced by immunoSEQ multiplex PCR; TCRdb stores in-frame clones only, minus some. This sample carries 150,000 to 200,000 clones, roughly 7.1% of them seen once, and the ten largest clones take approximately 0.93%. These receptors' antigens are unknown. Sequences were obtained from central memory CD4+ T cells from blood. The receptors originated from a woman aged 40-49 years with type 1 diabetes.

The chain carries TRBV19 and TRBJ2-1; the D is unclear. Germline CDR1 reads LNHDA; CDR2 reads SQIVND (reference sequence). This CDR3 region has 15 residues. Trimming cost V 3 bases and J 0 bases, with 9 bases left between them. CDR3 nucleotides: TGTGCCAGTAGTATTCAGGTGGGCTCCTACAATGAGCAGTTCTTC. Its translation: CASSIQVGSYNEQFF.

This CDR3 reads CASSLTPSNQPQHF. In DNA form, the CDR3 reads TGTGCCAGCAGTTTGACTCCTAGCAATCAGCCCCAGCATTTT. V is TRBV6-4 and J is TRBJ1-5; D unclear. The length of the CDR3 is 14 residues. The germline gives CDR1 MRHNA, CDR2 SNTAGT. V was clipped by 5 bases and J by 0 bases, with 8 bases between them.

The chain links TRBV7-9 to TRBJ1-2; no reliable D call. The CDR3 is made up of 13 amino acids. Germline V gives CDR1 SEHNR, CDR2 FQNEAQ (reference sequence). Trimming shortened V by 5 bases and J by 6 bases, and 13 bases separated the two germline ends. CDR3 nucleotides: TGTGCCAGCAGCCCCGACGGAGGGCATGGCTACACCTTC. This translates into CASSPDGGHGYTF.

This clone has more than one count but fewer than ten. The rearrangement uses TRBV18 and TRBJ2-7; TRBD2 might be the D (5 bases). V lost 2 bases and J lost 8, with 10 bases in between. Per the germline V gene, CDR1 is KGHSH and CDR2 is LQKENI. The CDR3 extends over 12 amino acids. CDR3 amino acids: CASSPTRGQQYF. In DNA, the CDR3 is TGTGCCAGCTCACCAACCCGCGGGCAGCAGTACTTC.

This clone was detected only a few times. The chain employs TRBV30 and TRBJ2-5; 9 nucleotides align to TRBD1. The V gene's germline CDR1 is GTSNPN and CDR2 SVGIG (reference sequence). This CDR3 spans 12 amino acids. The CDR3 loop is CAQGTGRETQYF. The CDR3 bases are TGTGCTCAAGGGACAGGGAGAGAGACCCAGTACTTC.

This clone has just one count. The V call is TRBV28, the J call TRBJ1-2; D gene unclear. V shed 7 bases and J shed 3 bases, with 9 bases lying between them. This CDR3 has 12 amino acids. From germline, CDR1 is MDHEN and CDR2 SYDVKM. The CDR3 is CASNTLYYGYTF. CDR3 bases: TGTGCCAGCAACACCCTTTACTATGGCTACACCTTC.

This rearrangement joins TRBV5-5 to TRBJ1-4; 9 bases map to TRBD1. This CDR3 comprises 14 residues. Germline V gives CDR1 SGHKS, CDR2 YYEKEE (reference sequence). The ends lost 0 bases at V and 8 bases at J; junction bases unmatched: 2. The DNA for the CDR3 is TGTGCCAGCAGCTTGGGAGGGACAGGGGAAAAACTGTTTTTT. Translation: CASSLGGTGEKLFF.

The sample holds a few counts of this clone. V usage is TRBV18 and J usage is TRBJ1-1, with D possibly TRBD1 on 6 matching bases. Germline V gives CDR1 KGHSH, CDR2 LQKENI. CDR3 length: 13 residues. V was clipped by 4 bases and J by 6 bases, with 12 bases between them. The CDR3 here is CASSQGPGAEAFF. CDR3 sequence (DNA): TGTGCCAGCTCACAAGGCCCAGGGGCTGAAGCTTTCTTT. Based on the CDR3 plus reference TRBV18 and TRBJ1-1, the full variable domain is NAGVMQNPRHLVRRRGQEARLRCSPMKGHSHVYWYRQLPEEGLKFMVYLQKENIIDESGMPKERFSAEFPKEGPSILRIQQVVRGDSAAYFCASSQGPGAEAFFGQGTRLTVV.

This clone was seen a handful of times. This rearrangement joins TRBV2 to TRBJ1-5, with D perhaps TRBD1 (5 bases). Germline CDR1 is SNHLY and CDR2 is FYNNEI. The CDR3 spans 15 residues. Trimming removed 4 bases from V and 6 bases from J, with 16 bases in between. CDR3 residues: CASSAGTMGGQPQHF. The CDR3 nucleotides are TGTGCCAGCAGTGCCGGGACCATGGGGGGTCAGCCCCAGCATTTT.

The CDR3 protein is CASSFGPQETQYF. For the CDR3, the DNA is TGTGCCAGCAGCTTCGGTCCCCAAGAGACCCAGTACTTC. J is TRBJ2-5 and V is TRBV11-3; D is uncertain. Trimming took off 3 bases at V and 1 base at J, with 6 bases between the two ends. CDR3 length: 13 residues. The germline gives CDR1 SGHNT, CDR2 YENEEA.

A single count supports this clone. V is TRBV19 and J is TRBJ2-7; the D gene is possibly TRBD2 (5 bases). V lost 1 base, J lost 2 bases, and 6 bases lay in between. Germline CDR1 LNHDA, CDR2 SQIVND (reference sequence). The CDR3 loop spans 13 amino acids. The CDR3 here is CASSIAGTYEQYF. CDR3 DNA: TGTGCCAGTAGTATAGCGGGGACCTACGAGCAGTACTTC.

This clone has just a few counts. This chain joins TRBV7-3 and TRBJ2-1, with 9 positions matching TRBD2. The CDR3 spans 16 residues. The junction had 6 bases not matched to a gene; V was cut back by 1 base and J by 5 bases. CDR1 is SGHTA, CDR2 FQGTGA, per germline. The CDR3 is CASSLSPAGGNNEQFF. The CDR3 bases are TGTGCCAGCAGCTTAAGTCCAGCGGGGGGAAACAATGAGCAGTTCTTC. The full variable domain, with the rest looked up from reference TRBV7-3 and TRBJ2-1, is GAGVSQTPSNKVTEKGKYVELRCDPISGHTALYWYRQSLGQGPEFLIYFQGTGAADDSGLPNDRFFAVRPEGSVSTLKIQRTERGDSAVYLCASSLSPAGGNNEQFFGPGTRLTVL.

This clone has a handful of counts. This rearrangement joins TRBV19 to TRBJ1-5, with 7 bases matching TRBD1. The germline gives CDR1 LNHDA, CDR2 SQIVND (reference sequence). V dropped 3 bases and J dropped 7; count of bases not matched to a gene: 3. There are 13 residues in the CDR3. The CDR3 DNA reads TGTGCCAGTAGTATGGGACAGATCCAGCCCCAGCATTTT. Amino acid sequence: CASSMGQIQPQHF.

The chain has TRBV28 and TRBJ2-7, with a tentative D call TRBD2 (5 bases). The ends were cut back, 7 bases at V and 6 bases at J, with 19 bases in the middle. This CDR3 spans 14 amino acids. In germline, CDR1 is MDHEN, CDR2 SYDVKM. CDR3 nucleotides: TGTGCCAGCACCGTTGGAGGATCTTTCAGCGAGCAGTACTTC. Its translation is CASTVGGSFSEQYF.

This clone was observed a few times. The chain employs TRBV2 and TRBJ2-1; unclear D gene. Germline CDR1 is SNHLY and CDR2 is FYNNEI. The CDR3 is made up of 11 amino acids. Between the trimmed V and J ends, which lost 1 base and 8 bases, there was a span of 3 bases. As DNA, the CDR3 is TGTGCCAGCAGTGAAGTCTATGAGCAGTTCTTC. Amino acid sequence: CASSEVYEQFF.

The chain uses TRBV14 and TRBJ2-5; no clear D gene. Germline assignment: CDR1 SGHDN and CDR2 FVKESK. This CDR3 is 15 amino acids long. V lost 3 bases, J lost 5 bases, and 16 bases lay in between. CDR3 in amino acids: CASSHQARSWETQYF. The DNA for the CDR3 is TGTGCCAGCAGCCATCAAGCAAGGAGCTGGGAGACCCAGTACTTC.

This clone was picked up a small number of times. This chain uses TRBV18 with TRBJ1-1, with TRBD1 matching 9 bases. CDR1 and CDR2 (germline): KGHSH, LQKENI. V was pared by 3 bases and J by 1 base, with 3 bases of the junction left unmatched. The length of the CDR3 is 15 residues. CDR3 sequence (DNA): TGTGCCAGCTCACCGCCGGGACAGGGGAACACTGAAGCTTTCTTT. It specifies CASSPPGQGNTEAFF.

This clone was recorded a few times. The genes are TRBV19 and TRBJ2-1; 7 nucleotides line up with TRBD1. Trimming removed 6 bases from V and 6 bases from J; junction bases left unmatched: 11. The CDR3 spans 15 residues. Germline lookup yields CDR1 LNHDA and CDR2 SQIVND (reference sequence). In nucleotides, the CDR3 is TGTGCCAGTAGCCTTGACAGGGTCCCATCCAATGAGCAGTTCTTC. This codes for CASSLDRVPSNEQFF. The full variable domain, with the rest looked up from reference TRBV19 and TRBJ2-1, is DGGITQSPKYLFRKEGQNVTLSCEQNLNHDAMYWYRQDPGQGLRLIYYSQIVNDFQKGDIAEGYSVSREKKESFPLTVTSAQKNPTAFYLCASSLDRVPSNEQFFGPGTRLTVL.

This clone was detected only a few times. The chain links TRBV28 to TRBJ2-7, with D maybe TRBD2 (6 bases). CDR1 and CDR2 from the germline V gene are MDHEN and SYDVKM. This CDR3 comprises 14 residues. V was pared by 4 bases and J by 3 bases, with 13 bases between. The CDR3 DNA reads TGTGCCAGCAGTTCCTCCCGAGCGGGCTACGAGCAGTACTTC. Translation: CASSSSRAGYEQYF.

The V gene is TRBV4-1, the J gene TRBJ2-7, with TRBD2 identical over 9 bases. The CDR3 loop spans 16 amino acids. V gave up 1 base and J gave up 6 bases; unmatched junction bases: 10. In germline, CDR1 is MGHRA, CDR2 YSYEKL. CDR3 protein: CASSQAPGLAAPEQYF. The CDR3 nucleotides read TGCGCCAGCAGCCAAGCCCCGGGACTAGCAGCTCCCGAGCAGTACTTC.

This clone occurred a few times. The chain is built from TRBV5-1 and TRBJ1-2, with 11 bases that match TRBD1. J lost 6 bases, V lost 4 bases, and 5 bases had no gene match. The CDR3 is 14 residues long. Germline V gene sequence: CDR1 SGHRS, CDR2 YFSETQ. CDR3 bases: TGCGCCAGCAGCCTAGGACAGGGGGCTCATGGCTACACCTTC. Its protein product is CASSLGQGAHGYTF.

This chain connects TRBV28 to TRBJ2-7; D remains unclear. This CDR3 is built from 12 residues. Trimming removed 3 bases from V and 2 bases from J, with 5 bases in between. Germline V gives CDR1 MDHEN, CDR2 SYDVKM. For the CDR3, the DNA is TGTGCCAGCAGTTTCGAGGCCTACGAGCAGTACTTC. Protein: CASSFEAYEQYF.

The CDR3 region is CASSKWSPMDYGYTF. The DNA for the CDR3 is TGTGCCAGCAGCAAATGGAGCCCGATGGATTATGGCTACACCTTC. The chain combines TRBV21-1 with TRBJ1-2. TRBV21-1 is shown as a pseudogene. The CDR3 is 15 residues long.

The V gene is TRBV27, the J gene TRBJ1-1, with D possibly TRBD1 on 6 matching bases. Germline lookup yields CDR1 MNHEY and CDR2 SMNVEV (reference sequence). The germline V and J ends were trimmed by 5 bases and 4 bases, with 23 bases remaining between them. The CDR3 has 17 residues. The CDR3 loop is CASSLQGIGQRGTEAFF. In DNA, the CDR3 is TGTGCCAGCAGTCTTCAGGGGATCGGGCAAAGAGGCACTGAAGCTTTCTTT.

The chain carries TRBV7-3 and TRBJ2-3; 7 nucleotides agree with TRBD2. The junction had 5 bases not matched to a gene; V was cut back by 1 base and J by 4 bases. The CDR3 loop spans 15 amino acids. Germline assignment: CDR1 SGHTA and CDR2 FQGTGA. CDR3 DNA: TGTGCCAGCAGCTTAAACTTGGCGGGAGCAGATACGCAGTATTTT. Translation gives CASSLNLAGADTQYF.

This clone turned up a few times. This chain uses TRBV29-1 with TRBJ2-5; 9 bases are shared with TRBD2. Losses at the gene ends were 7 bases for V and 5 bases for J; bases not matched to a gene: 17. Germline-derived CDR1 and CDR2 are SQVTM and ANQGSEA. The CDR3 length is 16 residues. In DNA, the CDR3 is TGCAGCGCCGGAGGGGTGGGTAGCGGGAGTAGGGAGACCCAGTACTTC. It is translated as CSAGGVGSGSRETQYF. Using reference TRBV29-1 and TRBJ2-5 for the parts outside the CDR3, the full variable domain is SAVISQKPSRDICQRGTSLTIQCQVDSQVTMMFWYRQQPGQSLTLIATANQGSEATYESGFVIDKFPISRPNLTFSTLTVSNMSPEDSSIYLCSAGGVGSGSRETQYFGPGTRLLVL.

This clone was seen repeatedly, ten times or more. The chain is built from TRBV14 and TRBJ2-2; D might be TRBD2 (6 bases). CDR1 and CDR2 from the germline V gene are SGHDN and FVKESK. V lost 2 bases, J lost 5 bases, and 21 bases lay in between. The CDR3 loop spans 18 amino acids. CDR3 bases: TGTGCCAGCAGCCAATTCGTGCGGGGCTCGGTAGGGACCGGGGAGCTGTTTTTT. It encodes CASSQFVRGSVGTGELFF.